Listed here is a single TCR beta chain. This specimen comes from a study of control samples from healthy donors and cancer patients. Germline-derived CDR1 and CDR2 are SGHTA and FQGTGA. CDR3 size: 14 residues. After removal of 8 bases from V and 4 bases from J, the junction contained 6 bases not matched to a gene. The repertoire was sequenced with immunoSEQ multiplex PCR; TCRdb's copy has only in-frame clones and lacks some. This sample yields 400,000 to 450,000 clones, of which about 93% are seen a single time; about 6.3% belongs to the top ten. The V gene is TRBV7-3, the J gene TRBJ2-1, with 9 bases matching TRBD2. The sequencing sample was made of PBMCs. The source of this sequence is a man aged 40-49 years with head and neck cancer. The CDR3 reads CASSPGLAYNEQFF. The CDR3 DNA follows: TGTGCCAGCTCCCCGGGACTAGCTTACAATGAGCAGTTCTTC.